This paragraph covers one T cell receptor (beta chain) sequence. The target antigen is unknown. In germline, CDR1 is SGDLS, CDR2 YYNGEE. V lost 3 bases, J lost 0 bases, and 6 bases stayed unmatched. The CDR3 totals 16 residues. From the RT-PCR reads, TCRdb called clonotypes with MiXCR, one entry per CDR3 protein. This table holds about 170,000 distinct CDR3 sequences, approximately 12% found once. The source of the sample is a study of response to subunit inactivated influenza vaccine. Study outcomes and limitations: The authors put forward the suggestion that each seasonal influenza vaccination may bring in only a limited number of new T cells.

These data were also reused for a study on T cells expressing NK-cell markers. That report notes: 5'RACE template switching with UMIs produced the TCR beta cDNA. It was sorted CD3+CD56+NKG2C+, CD3+CD56+NKG2C- and CD3+CD56-NKG2C+ T cells that supplied the TCR beta repertoires. HCMV serostatus: seven of eight sequenced donors positive, one negative. The CD3+CD56-NKG2C+ fraction of a handful of donors was also led by these clonotypes.

The rearrangement joins TRBV9 to TRBJ2-5; 9 nucleotides agree with TRBD1. The source material was CD8+ T cells sorted from PBMCs, sampled 12 days after vaccination. The sequence was collected from a man aged 45-60 years who received an inactivated influenza vaccine. As DNA, the CDR3 is TGTGCCAGCAGCGAGGGACAGGGTACGTACCAAGAGACCCAGTACTTC. This codes for CASSEGQGTYQETQYF.